These 20 T cell receptor beta chains were sequenced from one sample in a study of beta chain features in type 1 diabetes. Reverse transcribing all isolated RNA meant expressed TCRB transcripts were sequenced. Assay used: immunoSEQ multiplex PCR; TCRdb lists only in-frame clones, some missing. Among around 200,000 clones listed, about an eighth were seen once. The sample was central memory CD4+ T cells from blood. The receptors come from a woman aged 18-29 years in good health.

V usage is TRBV28 and J usage is TRBJ2-3; 13 positions match TRBD2. Losses at the gene ends were 6 bases for V and 2 bases for J; bases not matched to a gene: 8. The CDR3 totals 17 residues. Germline CDR1 MDHEN, CDR2 SYDVKM. The CDR3 DNA reads as TGTGCCAGCAGAGGACTAGCGGGAGTTTCGTACACAGATACGCAGTATTTT. It encodes CASRGLAGVSYTDTQYF.

This clone was counted a few times. The J gene is TRBJ2-3, the V gene TRBV4-1; D is perhaps TRBD2 (6 bases). Trimming pared 2 bases from V and 2 bases from J, leaving 17 bases between. The CDR3 has 17 amino acids. Germline lookup yields CDR1 MGHRA and CDR2 YSYEKL. The CDR3 loop is CASSQFNLGDFTDTQYF. Written as DNA, the CDR3 is TGCGCCAGCAGCCAATTTAACCTTGGGGACTTCACAGATACGCAGTATTTT.

In its sample, this clone was seen a few times. In DNA form, the CDR3 reads TGCGCCAGCAGTTTTAGCGGGAACTACGAGCAGTACTTC. This sequence encodes CASSFSGNYEQYF. The V and J genes are TRBV5-1 and TRBJ2-7; 8 bases are shared with TRBD2. Germline V lookup: CDR1 SGHRS, CDR2 YFSETQ. CDR3 length: 13 amino acids. The trim removed 5 bases at V and 3 bases at J, leaving 4 bases unmatched.

The chain links TRBV7-2 to TRBJ1-2; tentative D call: TRBD1 (6 bases). Trimming took off 4 bases at V and 7 bases at J, with 16 bases between the two ends. CDR1 and CDR2 from the germline V gene are SGHTA and FQGNSA. The CDR3 totals 14 residues. CDR3: CASSWIGGARGYTF. Written as DNA, the CDR3 is TGTGCCAGCAGCTGGATCGGGGGGGCGCGTGGCTACACCTTC.

V and J are TRBV7-9 and TRBJ2-6; D not certain. V was shortened by 5 bases and J by 5 bases, with 13 bases between the two germline ends. Germline lookup yields CDR1 SEHNR and CDR2 FQNEAQ (reference sequence). This CDR3 region has 15 residues. This chain's CDR3 is CASSASDLRANVLTF. The DNA of the CDR3 is TGTGCCAGCAGCGCGTCCGACTTGAGGGCCAACGTCCTGACTTTC.

This clone was counted only a few times. This chain joins TRBV29-1 and TRBJ2-1, with 11 bases fitting TRBD1. V gave up 8 bases and J gave up 8 bases; unmatched junction bases: 5. Per the germline V gene, CDR1 is SQVTM and CDR2 is ANQGSEA. The CDR3 has 12 amino acids. CDR3: CSPRTGGDEQFF. The CDR3 DNA is TGCAGCCCCAGGACAGGGGGCGATGAGCAGTTCTTC.

This clone was detected only a few times. This sequence joins TRBV11-2 and TRBJ2-7; 11 bases are a match to TRBD2. The V gene end was trimmed by 1 base and the J gene end by 1 base; junction bases not matched to a gene: 9. This CDR3 is 18 amino acids long. From germline, CDR1 is SGHAT and CDR2 FQNNGV. Here the CDR3 reads CASSLGSGSSGRSYEQYF. CDR3 in DNA: TGTGCCAGCAGCTTAGGAAGTGGGTCTAGCGGGAGGTCCTACGAGCAGTACTTC. The full variable domain, with the rest looked up from reference TRBV11-2 and TRBJ2-7, is EAGVAQSPRYKIIEKRQSVAFWCNPISGHATLYWYQQILGQGPKLLIQFQNNGVVDDSQLPKDRFSAERLKGVDSTLKIQPAKLEDSAVYLCASSLGSGSSGRSYEQYFGPGTRLTVT.

This clone was observed a few times. CDR3 sequence: CAWSYGVSNQPQHF. DNA of the CDR3: TGTGCCTGGAGTTACGGGGTTAGCAATCAGCCCCAGCATTTT. This rearrangement joins TRBV30 to TRBJ1-5; D gene ambiguous. V lost 2 bases to trimming and J lost 0 bases, with 8 bases between them. The CDR3 consists of 14 residues. Germline V lookup: CDR1 GTSNPN, CDR2 SVGIG (reference sequence).

The chain recombines TRBV7-9 with TRBJ2-7; D remains unclear. Trimming removed 2 bases at V and 5 bases at J, with 4 bases between. Germline V lookup: CDR1 SEHNR, CDR2 FQNEAQ (reference sequence). The CDR3 covers 11 residues. Here the CDR3 DNA reads TGTGCCAGCAGCTTAAGAGACGAGCAGTACTTC. It translates to CASSLRDEQYF.

The chain joins TRBV28 to TRBJ2-7, with 9 bases identical to TRBD2. The junction had 3 bases not matched to a gene; V was cut back by 6 bases and J by 0 bases. Germline V gene lookup returns CDR1 MDHEN and CDR2 SYDVKM. The CDR3 length is 14 residues. CDR3 sequence: CASRVTSGSYEQYF. The CDR3 region has the DNA TGTGCCAGCAGGGTGACTAGCGGCTCCTACGAGCAGTACTTC.

The rearrangement joins TRBV6-6 to TRBJ2-5; D remains unclear. The CDR3 extends over 12 amino acids. Germline assignment: CDR1 MNHNY and CDR2 SVGAGI (reference sequence). V was pared by 7 bases and J by 5 bases, with 11 bases between. The CDR3 spells CASKSSWETQYF. CDR3 coding DNA: TGTGCCAGCAAAAGTAGCTGGGAGACCCAGTACTTC.

This clone was counted only a few times. The sample carries other DNA sequences with the same CDR3. CDR3 nucleotide sequence: TGTGCCAGCAGCCCCGGACAGGGGAATGAAAAACTGTTTTTT. It codes for CASSPGQGNEKLFF. The gene calls are TRBV7-2 and TRBJ1-4; 9 bases line up with TRBD1. Germline V gene lookup returns CDR1 SGHTA and CDR2 FQGNSA. J was trimmed by 5 bases and V by 5 bases; bases with no gene match: 3. The length of the CDR3 is 14 residues. Filled out from reference TRBV7-2 and TRBJ1-4, the complete variable domain reads GAGVSQSPSNKVTEKGKDVELRCDPISGHTALYWYRQSLGQGLEFLIYFQGNSAPDKSGLPSDRFSAERTGGSVSTLTIQRTQQEDSAVYLCASSPGQGNEKLFFGSGTQLSVL.

The chain joins TRBV15 to TRBJ2-3; D is perhaps TRBD1 (5 bases). The CDR3 extends over 14 amino acids. Germline CDR1 reads LNHNV; CDR2 reads YYDKDF (reference sequence). V was cut by 0 bases and J by 4 bases, with 8 bases left in between. CDR3 nucleotides: TGTGCCACCAGCAGAGATGCCAGGGCAGATACGCAGTATTTT. Protein: CATSRDARADTQYF.

This clone appeared a few times. The rearrangement joins TRBV9 to TRBJ2-3; 10 nucleotides line up with TRBD2. Germline V CDR1 and CDR2: SGDLS, YYNGEE. Trimming took 3 bases from V and 4 from J; bases not matched to a gene: 5. This CDR3 region has 15 residues. In DNA form, the CDR3 reads TGTGCCAGCAGCGGGGGACTAGCGCGGGCAGATACGCAGTATTTT. Its protein product is CASSGGLARADTQYF.

The gene calls are TRBV9 and TRBJ2-1; TRBD1 agrees at 7 bases. There are 15 residues in the CDR3. Germline assignment: CDR1 SGDLS and CDR2 YYNGEE. Trimming removed 4 bases from V and 6 bases from J; junction bases left unmatched: 10. The CDR3 sequence: CASSTTGDPLNEQFF. The CDR3 DNA is TGTGCCAGCAGCACAACAGGGGATCCCCTCAATGAGCAGTTCTTC.

This clone showed up just a few times. The chain combines TRBV19 with TRBJ1-5, with 7 positions matching TRBD1. The CDR3 contains 14 residues. Germline CDR1 is LNHDA and CDR2 is SQIVND (reference sequence). With 5 bases clipped from V and 2 bases from J, the junction kept 3 bases outside the gene matches. This chain's CDR3 is CASSHDRGNQPQHF. For the CDR3, the DNA is TGTGCCAGTAGTCACGACAGGGGCAATCAGCCCCAGCATTTT.

As for this clone: Other nucleotide sequences in the sample specify the same CDR3. The V call is TRBV9, the J call TRBJ2-3; D might be TRBD2 (6 bases). CDR1 and CDR2 from the germline V gene are SGDLS and YYNGEE. This CDR3 comprises 14 residues. Trimming left V 2 bases short and J 3 bases short, with 10 bases between. The CDR3 reads CASSVGGSTDTQYF. The CDR3, as DNA: TGTGCCAGCAGCGTCGGGGGATCGACAGATACGCAGTATTTT.

This clone was found a few times. In DNA form, the CDR3 reads TGTGCCAGTAGTATAATGGGGACTAGCGGGAGAGCCTACAATGAGCAGTTCTTC. As protein: CASSIMGTSGRAYNEQFF. The V gene is TRBV19, the J gene TRBJ2-1, with 14 bases fitting TRBD2. Trimming at V came to 2 bases and at J to 2 bases, leaving 5 bases not matched to a gene. There are 18 residues in the CDR3. Per germline, CDR1 LNHDA and CDR2 SQIVND (reference sequence).

The genes are TRBV28 and TRBJ1-5, with a tentative D call TRBD1 (6 bases). Trimming stripped 3 bases from V and 0 bases from J, with 9 bases between. Germline assignment: CDR1 MDHEN and CDR2 SYDVKM. This CDR3 contains 15 residues. CDR3 coding DNA: TGTGCCAGCAGTTTGCCGGACAGTAGCAATCAGCCCCAGCATTTT. Protein sequence: CASSLPDSSNQPQHF. Supplemented by reference TRBV28 and TRBJ1-5, the full variable domain reads DVKVTQSSRYLVKRTGEKVFLECVQDMDHENMFWYRQDPGLGLRLIYFSYDVKMKEKGDIPEGYSVSREKKERFSLILESASTNQTSMYLCASSLPDSSNQPQHFGDGTRLSIL.

The rearrangement uses TRBV9 and TRBJ2-7, with D tentatively TRBD1 (6 bases). This CDR3 contains 15 residues. V lost 4 bases and J 3 bases, leaving 17 bases between the germline ends. Germline CDR1 reads SGDLS; CDR2 reads YYNGEE. This CDR3 reads CASSIRDTANYEQYF. The DNA for the CDR3 is TGTGCCAGCAGCATCCGGGACACGGCTAACTACGAGCAGTACTTC.